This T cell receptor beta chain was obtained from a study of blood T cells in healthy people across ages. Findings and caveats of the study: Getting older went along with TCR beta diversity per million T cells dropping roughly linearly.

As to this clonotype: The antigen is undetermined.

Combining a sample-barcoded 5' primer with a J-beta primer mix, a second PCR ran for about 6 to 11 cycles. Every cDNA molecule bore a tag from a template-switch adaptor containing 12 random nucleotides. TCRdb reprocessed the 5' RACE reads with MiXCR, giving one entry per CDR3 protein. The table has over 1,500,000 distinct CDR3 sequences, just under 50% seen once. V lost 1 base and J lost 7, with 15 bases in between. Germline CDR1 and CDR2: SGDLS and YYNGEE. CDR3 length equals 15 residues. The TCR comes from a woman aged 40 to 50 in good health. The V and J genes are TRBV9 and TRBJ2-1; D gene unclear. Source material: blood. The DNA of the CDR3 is TGTGCCAGCAGCGTAAGTCTCTCCTTGGGGAATGAGCAGTTCTTC. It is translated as CASSVSLSLGNEQFF.